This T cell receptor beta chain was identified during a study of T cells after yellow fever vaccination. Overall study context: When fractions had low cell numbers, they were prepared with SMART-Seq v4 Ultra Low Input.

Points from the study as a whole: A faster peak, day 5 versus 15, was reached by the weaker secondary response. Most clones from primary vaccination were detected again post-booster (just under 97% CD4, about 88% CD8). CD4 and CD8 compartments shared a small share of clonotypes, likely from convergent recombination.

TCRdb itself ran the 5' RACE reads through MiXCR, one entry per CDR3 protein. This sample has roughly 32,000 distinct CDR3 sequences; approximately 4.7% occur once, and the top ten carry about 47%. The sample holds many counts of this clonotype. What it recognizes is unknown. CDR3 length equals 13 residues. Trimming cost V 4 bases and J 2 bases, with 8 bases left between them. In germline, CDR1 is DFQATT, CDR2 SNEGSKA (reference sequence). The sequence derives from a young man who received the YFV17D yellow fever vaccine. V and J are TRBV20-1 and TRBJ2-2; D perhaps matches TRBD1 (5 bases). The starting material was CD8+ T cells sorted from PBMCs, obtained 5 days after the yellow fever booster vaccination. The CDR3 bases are TGCAGTGCTAAGACAGAAAACACCGGGGAGCTGTTTTTT. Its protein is CSAKTENTGELFF.